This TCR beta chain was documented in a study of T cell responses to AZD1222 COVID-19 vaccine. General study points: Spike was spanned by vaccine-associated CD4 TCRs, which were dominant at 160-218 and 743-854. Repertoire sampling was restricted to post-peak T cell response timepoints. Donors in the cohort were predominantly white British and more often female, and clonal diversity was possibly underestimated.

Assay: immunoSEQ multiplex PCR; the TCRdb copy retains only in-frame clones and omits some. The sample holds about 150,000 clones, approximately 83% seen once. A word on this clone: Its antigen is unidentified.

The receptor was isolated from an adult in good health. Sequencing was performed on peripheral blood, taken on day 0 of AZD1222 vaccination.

The CDR3, as DNA: TGTGCCAGCTCCTGGTCGGGGCCCCTCCACTTT. It yields the protein CASSWSGPLHF. The J gene is TRBJ1-6, the V gene TRBV28; no reliable D call. V gave up 8 bases and J gave up 13 bases, with 12 bases separating them. Per germline, CDR1 MDHEN and CDR2 SYDVKM. CDR3 length: 11 residues.